Each of the 20 T cell receptor beta chains below was sequenced from the same sample in a study of radiotherapy plus CTLA-4 blockade in lung cancer. Assay: immunoSEQ multiplex PCR; the TCRdb copy retains only in-frame clones and omits some. Of under 100,000 clones in the sample, around 86% were seen once. The sequencing used peripheral blood, collected from a patient treated with radiotherapy plus ipilimumab. The receptors stem from a human donor with non-small cell lung cancer that progressed on radiotherapy plus ipilimumab.

This clone was seen only a few times. The chain combines TRBV14 with TRBJ2-7; TRBD2 matches 7 bases. CDR3 length equals 18 residues. V shed 1 base, J shed 4 bases, and the junction held 16 bases outside the gene matches. In germline, CDR1 is SGHDN, CDR2 FVKESK. The CDR3 sequence is CASSQVGPFFSGAYEQYF. In DNA, the CDR3 is TGTGCCAGCAGCCAAGTTGGTCCGTTTTTCAGCGGGGCGTACGAGCAGTACTTC.

The chain uses TRBV5-1 and TRBJ2-6; D not certain. Trimming stripped 3 bases from V and 3 bases from J, with 10 bases between. This CDR3 comprises 15 residues. Germline-derived CDR1 and CDR2 are SGHRS and YFSETQ. CDR3 bases: TGCGCCAGCAGCTCCGGATTCAATGGGGCCAACGTCCTGACTTTC. It yields the protein CASSSGFNGANVLTF.

The J gene is TRBJ1-2, the V gene TRBV7-8, with D perhaps matching TRBD1 (5 bases). V lost 2 bases and J 0 bases, leaving 16 bases between the germline ends. The CDR3 runs 17 residues. Germline CDR1 SGHVS, CDR2 FQNEAQ. CDR3 coding DNA: TGTGCCAGCAGCTTACCGCCAGGGCGGCCGACTAACTATGGCTACACCTTC. This sequence encodes CASSLPPGRPTNYGYTF.

The CDR3 loop reads CARSLPTDSLAKNIQYF. The CDR3 coding sequence is TGTGCCAGAAGCTTGCCGACGGACTCACTAGCCAAAAACATTCAGTACTTC. The J gene is TRBJ2-4, the V gene TRBV5-3; perhaps TRBD2 as D (5 bases). TRBV5-3 is reported as an ORF; its role is uncertain. The V and J ends lost 1 base and 0 bases respectively, with 14 bases between them. This CDR3 has 17 residues.

This clone was picked up one time. This chain joins TRBV7-2 and TRBJ2-2; D call uncertain. The V and J ends lost 3 bases and 3 bases respectively, with 8 bases between them. This CDR3 comprises 14 residues. From germline, CDR1 is SGHTA and CDR2 FQGNSA. CDR3 protein: CASSFNSYTGELFF. The CDR3 DNA is TGTGCCAGCAGCTTCAACAGCTACACCGGGGAGCTGTTTTTT.

The chain recombines TRBV6-1 with TRBJ2-5; D assignment may be TRBD1 or TRBD2 (6 bases each). Near its end, the DNA agrees better with TRBJ2-7, so the J call may be wrong. The CDR3 totals 15 residues. Per germline, CDR1 MNHNS and CDR2 SASEGT. CDR3 sequence: CASSEGADYPYEQYF. CDR3 nucleotides: TGTGCCAGCAGTGAGGGGGCGGACTACCCCTACGAGCAGTACTTC.

V is TRBV7-6 and J is TRBJ2-3; 8 nucleotides align to TRBD2. There are 13 residues in the CDR3. Germline CDR1 is SGHVS and CDR2 is FNYEAQ. V lost 3 bases, J lost 6 bases, and 2 bases stayed unmatched. The CDR3 coding sequence is TGTGCCAGCAGCTTCGGGGGGGCGGATACGCAGTATTTT. It is translated as CASSFGGADTQYF.

The chain has TRBV2 and TRBJ1-1; the match to TRBD1 covers 9 bases. The CDR3 has 14 residues. Germline V CDR1 and CDR2: SNHLY, FYNNEI. The J segment lost 4 bases and the V segment lost 6 bases, leaving 6 bases of the junction unmatched. CDR3 nucleotides: TGTGCCAGCAGGCCGGGACAGGGAGGCACTGAAGCTTTCTTT. Its protein is CASRPGQGGTEAFF.

In DNA form, the CDR3 reads TGCGCCAGCAGCGCCGCGGGGGCCTCCTACAATGAGCAGTTCTTC. The encoded protein is CASSAAGASYNEQFF. This chain joins TRBV5-1 and TRBJ2-1; possible D gene TRBD2, 7 bases. Germline V gives CDR1 SGHRS, CDR2 YFSETQ. This CDR3 has 15 residues. V lost 4 bases, J lost 0 bases, and 11 bases lay in between.

This clone was seen a few times. The chain couples TRBV5-1 to TRBJ2-3; 8 nucleotides agree with TRBD2. Germline loops: CDR1 SGHRS, CDR2 YFSETQ. V dropped 5 bases and J dropped 1; count of bases not matched to a gene: 3. This CDR3 spans 14 amino acids. The CDR3 loop reads CASSETSGTDTQYF. DNA for the CDR3: TGCGCCAGCAGTGAGACTAGCGGCACAGATACGCAGTATTTT.

V usage is TRBV6-5 and J usage is TRBJ2-5; D tentatively reads TRBD1 or TRBD2 (6 bases each). This CDR3 is 13 amino acids long. The germline V gene encodes CDR1 MNHEY and CDR2 SVGAGI. The V end was cut by 4 bases, the J end by 7 bases, with 13 bases between. In DNA, the CDR3 is TGTGCCAGCAGTTCCCCGGGGGCCGGGACCCAGTACTTC. It encodes CASSSPGAGTQYF.

V and J are TRBV6-1 and TRBJ1-5, with a weak D call TRBD1 (5 bases). V was trimmed by 8 bases and J by 3 bases, leaving 17 bases between them. The CDR3 length is 15 residues. Germline V gene sequence: CDR1 MNHNS, CDR2 SASEGT. CDR3 sequence: CASERGDSFNQPQHF. DNA for the CDR3: TGTGCCAGCGAGCGGGGAGACAGCTTCAATCAGCCCCAGCATTTT.

This clone has just one count. The J gene is TRBJ2-2, the V gene TRBV6-5; D might be TRBD1 or TRBD2, each matching 5 bases. CDR3 length: 15 residues. The V gene lost 0 bases and the J gene lost 2 bases, with 7 bases spanning the gap. Germline values: CDR1 MNHEY, CDR2 SVGAGI. The CDR3 sequence: CASSYSGPNTGELFF. CDR3 sequence (DNA): TGTGCCAGCAGTTACTCGGGACCAAACACCGGGGAGCTGTTTTTT.

The gene calls are TRBV5-4 and TRBJ2-5; tentatively, D is TRBD2 (5 bases). V lost 4 bases and J 7 bases, leaving 17 bases between the germline ends. Germline lookup yields CDR1 SGHNT and CDR2 YYREEE (reference sequence). This CDR3 is built from 14 residues. This CDR3 is CASSTTSPTPTQYF. The CDR3 coding sequence is TGTGCCAGCAGCACAACTAGTCCCACCCCGACCCAGTACTTC.

This clone showed up just once. This chain joins TRBV15 and TRBJ2-7; 9 bases align to TRBD1. V trimming: 0 bases; J trimming: 3 bases; junction bases outside the gene matches: 6. This CDR3 region has 16 residues. Germline CDR1 is LNHNV and CDR2 is YYDKDF (reference sequence). The CDR3 reads CATSRDPGQGYYEQYF. In DNA form, the CDR3 reads TGTGCCACCAGCAGAGACCCGGGACAGGGTTACTACGAGCAGTACTTC.

The V gene is TRBV6-1, the J gene TRBJ1-5; 7 nucleotides align to TRBD1. Germline values: CDR1 MNHNS, CDR2 SASEGT. Unmatched junction bases numbered 11, after V lost 3 bases and J lost 3 bases. This CDR3 comprises 17 residues. The CDR3 reads CASSDQRGGPNNQPQHF. CDR3 sequence (DNA): TGTGCCAGCAGTGACCAAAGAGGGGGCCCAAACAATCAGCCCCAGCATTTT.

The CDR3 here is CAIRGEGSTDTQYF. For the CDR3, the DNA is TGTGCCATCAGAGGGGAGGGTTCCACAGATACGCAGTATTTT. The chain uses TRBV10-3 and TRBJ2-3, with TRBD2 matching 7 bases. The J segment lost 2 bases and the V segment lost 6 bases, leaving 5 bases of the junction unmatched. Germline lookup yields CDR1 ENHRY and CDR2 SYGVKD. The CDR3 runs 14 residues.

This clone has a handful of counts. J is TRBJ1-1 and V is TRBV6-1; D is unclear. The CDR3 runs to 13 residues. The V gene lost 4 bases and the J gene lost 0 bases, with 6 bases spanning the gap. The germline V gene has CDR1 MNHNS and CDR2 SASEGT. The CDR3 nucleotides read TGTGCCAGCAGTGGCCGGGTGAACACTGAAGCTTTCTTT. Translated, it gives CASSGRVNTEAFF.

This clone was seen only a few times. Other DNA sequences from this sample encode an identical CDR3 as well. The chain is built from TRBV5-1 and TRBJ2-5, with D hard to call. The V end was cut by 2 bases, the J end by 1 base, with 0 bases between. Germline loops: CDR1 SGHRS, CDR2 YFSETQ. CDR3 length: 11 residues. This chain's CDR3 is CASSFQETQYF. The DNA for the CDR3 is TGCGCCAGCAGCTTCCAAGAGACCCAGTACTTC.

The chain links TRBV18 to TRBJ2-5; tentatively, D is TRBD1 (7 bases). V lost 2 bases, J lost 1 base, and 20 bases lay in between. The CDR3 extends over 18 amino acids. CDR1 KGHSH and CDR2 LQKENI come from the germline V gene. The DNA of the CDR3 is TGTGCCAGCTCACCAAGGCAGGGGGAGGCCTCTGCCCAAGAGACCCAGTACTTC. Amino acid sequence: CASSPRQGEASAQETQYF. Looking up the rest from reference TRBV18 and TRBJ2-5 gives the full variable domain: NAGVMQNPRHLVRRRGQEARLRCSPMKGHSHVYWYRQLPEEGLKFMVYLQKENIIDESGMPKERFSAEFPKEGPSILRIQQVVRGDSAAYFCASSPRQGEASAQETQYFGPGTRLLVL.